This T cell receptor beta chain was documented in a study of shared clonotypes between healthy human individuals. The assay was immunoSEQ multiplex PCR, and TCRdb's table has in-frame clones only and misses some. The table lists 1.5 million to 2.5 million clones, about 94% of them singletons. Germline assignment: CDR1 SGHAT and CDR2 FQNNGV. The ends were cut back, 4 bases at V and 3 bases at J, with 18 bases in the middle. The CDR3 runs 16 residues. CD45RO-negative, CCR7-selected cells formed the naive CD8 fraction, which excluded terminally differentiated effector memory CD45RA+ cells. V gene TRBV11-2 combines with J gene TRBJ1-1, with D possibly TRBD1 on 5 matching bases. Specimen: naive CD8+ T cells sorted from blood. This clonotype originated in a man in his late teens or twenties in good health. This CDR3 is CASSSTHDRLYTEAFF. As DNA, the CDR3 is TGTGCCAGCAGCTCAACACACGACAGACTATACACTGAAGCTTTCTTT. The variable domain in full, completed from reference TRBV11-2 and TRBJ1-1, reads EAGVAQSPRYKIIEKRQSVAFWCNPISGHATLYWYQQILGQGPKLLIQFQNNGVVDDSQLPKDRFSAERLKGVDSTLKIQPAKLEDSAVYLCASSSTHDRLYTEAFFGQGTRLTVV.